A single sample is the source of the 18 T cell receptor beta chains below, sequenced in a study of T-cell reconstitution after alpha-beta-depleted transplantation in children. A library of TCRbeta sequences, prepared with unique molecular identifiers, was generated. TCRdb re-called the PCR reads through MiXCR, storing one row per CDR3 protein. The sample contains fewer than 700,000 distinct CDR3 sequences, 10% to 15% of which appear only once. Sequencing was performed on PBMCs, mostly from graft donor cells, taken 360 days after TCRalphabeta/CD19-depleted stem cell transplant. The receptors shown here come from a male patient younger than 18 who had a stem cell transplant for acute myeloid leukemia, so the T cells may come from the graft donor.

In its sample, this clonotype was seen many times. This chain joins TRBV21-1 and TRBJ2-1. TRBV21-1 is noted as a pseudogene. The CDR3 length is 14 residues. CDR3 region: CASSTSNSYNEQFF. DNA of the CDR3: TGTGCCAGCAGCACATCTAACTCCTACAATGAGCAGTTCTTC.

This chain uses TRBV12-3 or TRBV12-4 with TRBJ2-1, with a tentative D call TRBD2 (6 bases). Trimming removed 7 bases from V and 6 bases from J, with 22 bases in between. There are 16 residues in the CDR3. The CDR3 sequence: CASNFKGASDGNEQFF. For the CDR3, the DNA is TGTGCCAGCAACTTCAAAGGGGCTAGCGATGGCAATGAGCAGTTCTTC.

This rearrangement joins TRBV5-4 to TRBJ2-2, with 12 bases fitting TRBD2. The V and J ends lost 3 bases and 3 bases, in that order; junction bases with no gene match: 0. Germline assignment: CDR1 SGHNT and CDR2 YYREEE (reference sequence). The length of the CDR3 is 15 residues. The chain's CDR3 is CASSSSGRDTGELFF. The CDR3 nucleotides read TGTGCCAGCAGCTCTAGCGGGAGGGACACCGGGGAGCTGTTTTTT.

This clonotype has only a few counts. The chain uses TRBV28 and TRBJ2-3, with D tentatively TRBD1 (5 bases). CDR1 and CDR2 from the germline V gene are MDHEN and SYDVKM. The CDR3 covers 15 residues. Trimming left V 3 bases short and J 1 base short, with 11 bases between. The DNA of the CDR3 is TGTGCCAGCAGTTTCCCCCAGGGTGGCACAGATACGCAGTATTTT. This codes for CASSFPQGGTDTQYF.

There are many counts of this clonotype. This chain joins TRBV27 and TRBJ2-3, with 8 bases lining up with TRBD2. This CDR3 spans 16 amino acids. V lost 8 bases and J lost 2; bases outside the gene matches: 12. Germline CDR1 and CDR2: MNHEY and SMNVEV (reference sequence). In DNA, the CDR3 is TGTGCCAGCGAACCCGGCGGGGGGCTTAACACAGATACGCAGTATTTT. Translated, it gives CASEPGGGLNTDTQYF.

This clonotype has only a few counts. The CDR3 sequence is CASSQVGEGNEQYF. DNA of the CDR3: TGCGCCAGCAGCCAAGTTGGAGAGGGGAACGAGCAGTACTTC. The V and J genes are TRBV4-1 and TRBJ2-7; either TRBD1 or TRBD2 may supply D (5 bases each). The ends were cut back, 1 base at V and 5 bases at J, with 12 bases in the middle. The CDR3 runs to 14 residues. Per germline, CDR1 MGHRA and CDR2 YSYEKL.

The chain uses TRBV20-1 and TRBJ2-1; the match to TRBD2 covers 8 bases. J was trimmed by 0 bases and V by 0 bases; bases with no gene match: 13. The CDR3 spans 19 residues. Germline V gene lookup returns CDR1 DFQATT and CDR2 SNEGSKA (reference sequence). CDR3 loop: CSARDPGLAFGFSYNEQFF. CDR3 in DNA: TGCAGTGCTAGAGACCCCGGACTAGCCTTTGGATTCTCCTACAATGAGCAGTTCTTC.

The chain is built from TRBV24-1 and TRBJ2-1; D is possibly TRBD2 (6 bases). CDR3 size: 15 residues. The V gene lost 4 bases and the J gene lost 12 bases, with 21 bases spanning the gap. CDR1 and CDR2 from the germline V gene are KGHDR and SFDVKD. The CDR3 DNA reads TGTGCCACCAGTGACCGCCGCGTAACTAGCTTTAGGCAGTTCTTC. This translates into CATSDRRVTSFRQFF.

In this sample, this clonotype turned up many times. The chain joins TRBV15 to TRBJ2-1; D gene ambiguous. The V and J ends lost 5 bases and 4 bases respectively, with 9 bases between them. CDR1 is LNHNV and CDR2 is YYDKDF in the germline V gene (reference sequence). The CDR3 is made up of 13 amino acids. The CDR3, as DNA: TGTGCCACCAGCCGGACCTCGTACAATGAGCAGTTCTTC. It specifies CATSRTSYNEQFF.

To note about this clonotype: The junction departs from germline at one end; a sequencing error may be responsible. V usage is TRBV20-1 and J usage is TRBJ2-7; 9 bases line up with TRBD1. CDR3 length equals 13 residues. The germline CDR1 and CDR2 sequences are DFQATT and SNEGSKA (reference sequence). The CDR3 here is CSARLPGQGQIFF. The CDR3, as DNA: TGCAGTGCGAGACTACCGGGACAGGGCCAGATATTCTTC.

This clonotype occurred many times. This chain uses TRBV21-1 with TRBJ2-7. TRBV21-1 is tagged as a pseudogene. The CDR3 loop spans 13 amino acids. The CDR3 loop is CASTIAGAYEQYF. CDR3 in DNA: TGTGCCAGCACCATAGCCGGAGCCTACGAGCAGTACTTC.

This clonotype was recorded a few times. The chain recombines TRBV3-1 with TRBJ2-7; D is unclear. CDR1 and CDR2 from the germline V gene are LGHDT and YNNKEL (reference sequence). The CDR3 runs 13 residues. V lost 1 base and J 3 bases, leaving 7 bases between the germline ends. Written as DNA, the CDR3 is TGTGCCAGCAGCCAAGTTCCCGGCTACGAGCAGTACTTC. Its protein is CASSQVPGYEQYF.

The gene calls are TRBV7-3 and TRBJ2-1; 8 bases fit TRBD2. CDR1 and CDR2 (germline): SGHTA, FQGTGA. The CDR3 has 15 amino acids. CDR3 nucleotide sequence: TGTGGCGGATCCGTGGCGGGAGGATCTTCGGTTGAGCAGTTCTTC. It codes for CGGSVAGGSSVEQFF.

The J gene is TRBJ2-1, the V gene TRBV7-6; TRBD2 matches 7 bases. V lost 5 bases, J lost 8 bases, and 9 bases stayed unmatched. The CDR3 length is 14 residues. CDR1 and CDR2 from the germline V gene are SGHVS and FNYEAQ. The CDR3 sequence is CASSPREGWDEQFF. DNA of the CDR3: TGTGCCAGCAGCCCTAGGGAGGGGTGGGATGAGCAGTTCTTC.

This clonotype appeared a few times. V usage is TRBV12-3 or TRBV12-4 and J usage is TRBJ2-7, with TRBD2 identical over 12 bases. The CDR3 is made up of 16 amino acids. V lost 3 bases to trimming and J lost 2 bases; unmatched junction nucleotides: 5. This CDR3 reads CASSFFTSGRPYEQYF. DNA of the CDR3: TGTGCCAGCAGTTTTTTTACTAGCGGGAGGCCCTACGAGCAGTACTTC.

The V call is TRBV4-3, the J call TRBJ1-1, with D maybe TRBD1 (5 bases). Germline lookup yields CDR1 LGHNA and CDR2 YSLEER. This CDR3 has 14 amino acids. Deletions cut 0 bases from V and 3 bases from J, with 8 bases between. The CDR3 DNA sequence: TGCGCCAGCAGCCAAGATGGGGGGTACACTGAAGCTTTCTTT. This gives the protein CASSQDGGYTEAFF.

This clonotype showed up just a few times. This chain uses TRBV9 with TRBJ2-7; 8 nucleotides match TRBD2. Germline V gene lookup returns CDR1 SGDLS and CDR2 YYNGEE. V lost 5 bases to trimming and J lost 5 bases; unmatched junction nucleotides: 9. There are 14 residues in the CDR3. This chain's CDR3 is CASSLLAGEHEQYF. The CDR3 DNA reads as TGTGCCAGCAGTCTTCTAGCGGGCGAACACGAGCAGTACTTC.

This clonotype occurred a few times. V usage is TRBV20-1 and J usage is TRBJ2-3; D is perhaps TRBD1 or TRBD2 (6 bases each). Germline V gene data show CDR1 as DFQATT and CDR2 as SNEGSKA (reference sequence). Trimming cost V 0 bases and J 6 bases, with 10 bases left between them. This CDR3 contains 13 residues. The CDR3 sequence: CSARDPGADTQYF. The CDR3 DNA sequence: TGCAGTGCTAGAGATCCGGGGGCCGATACGCAGTATTTT.